Listed below are T cell receptor beta chains from one sample, sequenced in a study of vaccination effects on CD4 cells after COVID-19. Profiling relied on immunoSEQ multiplex PCR, and the TCRdb table lists in-frame clones only, not all of them. The table lists roughly 54,000 clones, around three quarters of them singletons. No antigen has been identified for these receptors. Sequenced material: CD4+ T cells from PBMCs cultured with HIV peptides, taken before COVID-19 vaccination. Receptor source: a human donor who had a prior SARS-CoV-2 infection. CDR3s include the opening cysteine and the closing phenylalanine or tryptophan. The D gene is left open where the match is weak. Some rows have no size entry. The others give once, few or many, or a class for an expanded clone.

d_gene | j_gene | abundance | v_gene | CDR3nt | CDR3aa
NA | TRBJ2-1 | NA | TRBV7-2 | TGTGCCAGCAGCTCGGGCACCCTAAACAATGAGCAGTTCTTC | CASSSGTLNNEQFF
TRBD2 | TRBJ2-7 | NA | TRBV7-2 | TGTGCCAGCAGCGCTAGACCGGGACTAGCGGTTGGATACGAGCAGTACTTC | CASSARPGLAVGYEQYF
NA | TRBJ2-7 | NA | TRBV6-6 | TGTGCCAGCAGTTACGCGGTACAGGATTCCTACGAGCAGTACTTC | CASSYAVQDSYEQYF
TRBD1 | TRBJ2-2 | NA | TRBV7-2 | TGTGCCAGCAGCTTACGGACAGGGTTTACCGGGGAGCTGTTTTTT | CASSLRTGFTGELFF
NA | TRBJ2-4 | NA | TRBV7-9 | TGTGCCAGCAGCCCGAGCCCCGCTACCCAGCTAGCCAAAAACATTCAGTACTTC | CASSPSPATQLAKNIQYF
TRBD1 | TRBJ1-2 | once | TRBV30 | TGTGCCTGTCGCCCCGGAGACAGGGTTGTCTATGGCTACACCTTC | CACRPGDRVVYGYTF
NA | TRBJ2-3 | NA | TRBV29-1 | TGCAGCTCTGGGGGACATCACACGCAGTATTTT | CSSGGHHTQYF
TRBD2 | TRBJ2-5 | NA | TRBV5-1 | TGCGCCAGCAGAACTAGCGGGGGGTACCAAGAGACCCAGTACTTC | CASRTSGGYQETQYF
NA | TRBJ2-7 | NA | TRBV6-4 | TGTGCCAGCAGTAAGGGGTACAGGCGATCCTACGAGCAGTACTTC | CASSKGYRRSYEQYF
TRBD2 | TRBJ2-1 | NA | TRBV27 | TGTGCCAGCAGCCGACGGACTAGCGGGACCAATGAGCAGTTCTTC | CASSRRTSGTNEQFF
NA | TRBJ2-2 | NA | TRBV19 | TGTGCCAGTAGTATCCAGGGAGCAACCGGGGAGCTGTTTTTT | CASSIQGATGELFF
NA | TRBJ2-7 | NA | TRBV4-3 | TGCGCCAGCAGCCCCAATCAGGGCTACGAGCAGTACTTC | CASSPNQGYEQYF
NA | TRBJ2-3 | NA | TRBV3-1/TRBV3-2 | TGTGCCAGCAGCCAAGTGCCGGGAGTGGAGGCAGATACGCAGTATTTT | CASSQVPGVEADTQYF
TRBD1 | TRBJ1-2 | NA | TRBV6-5 | TGTGCCAGCACCTCGACAGGGGGCAGAGGCTACACCTTC | CASTSTGGRGYTF
NA | TRBJ1-2 | NA | TRBV9 | TGTGCCAGCAGCGGTGCCGGTTTTTCTTACTATGGCTACACCTTC | CASSGAGFSYYGYTF
NA | TRBJ1-3 | NA | TRBV30 | TGTGCCTGGAGGGCAAAGGGAGCTGGAAACACCATATATTTT | CAWRAKGAGNTIYF
TRBD2 | TRBJ2-5 | once | TRBV7-7 | TGTGCTAGCAGCTTAGGGGCAGCGGGAGCTGGAGAGACCCAGTACTTC | CASSLGAAGAGETQYF
NA | TRBJ1-2 | NA | TRBV12-3/TRBV12-4 | TGTGCCAGCAGTTTCCGGGGATTCGGTGGCTACACCTTC | CASSFRGFGGYTF
NA | TRBJ1-1 | NA | TRBV4-3 | TGCGCCAGCAGCCAAGGGGCGGGGCCGGCCACTGAAGCTTTCTTT | CASSQGAGPATEAFF
NA | TRBJ1-2 | NA | TRBV27 | TGTGCCAGCAGTTTTTCCTTTGGGGATGGCTACACCTTC | CASSFSFGDGYTF
TRBD2 | TRBJ2-7 | NA | TRBV7-2 | TGTGCCAGCAGCTCACCGGGACTAGCGGTTTACGAGCAGTACTTC | CASSSPGLAVYEQYF
NA | TRBJ2-4 | once | TRBV2 | TGTGCCAGCAGTCTAGGTATTCAGTACTTC | CASSLGIQYF
NA | TRBJ2-1 | NA | TRBV7-9 | TGTGCCAGCAGCTTTGACCACAATGAGCAGTTCTTC | CASSFDHNEQFF
NA | TRBJ2-7 | NA | TRBV30 | TGTGCCTGGAGTGGGACCAGGGTAAACTCCTACGAGCAGTACTTC | CAWSGTRVNSYEQYF
NA | TRBJ1-2 | few | TRBV18 | TGTGCCAGCTCACCCGACCGTATCTATGGCTACACCTTC | CASSPDRIYGYTF
TRBD1 | TRBJ2-2 | NA | TRBV10-3 | TGTGCCATAAGCGAGGACAGGCTGACCGGGGAGCTGTTTTTT | CAISEDRLTGELFF
NA | TRBJ2-1 | once | TRBV7-9 | TGTGCCAGCAGCCCGAAGACAAGCAATGAGCAGTTCTTC | CASSPKTSNEQFF